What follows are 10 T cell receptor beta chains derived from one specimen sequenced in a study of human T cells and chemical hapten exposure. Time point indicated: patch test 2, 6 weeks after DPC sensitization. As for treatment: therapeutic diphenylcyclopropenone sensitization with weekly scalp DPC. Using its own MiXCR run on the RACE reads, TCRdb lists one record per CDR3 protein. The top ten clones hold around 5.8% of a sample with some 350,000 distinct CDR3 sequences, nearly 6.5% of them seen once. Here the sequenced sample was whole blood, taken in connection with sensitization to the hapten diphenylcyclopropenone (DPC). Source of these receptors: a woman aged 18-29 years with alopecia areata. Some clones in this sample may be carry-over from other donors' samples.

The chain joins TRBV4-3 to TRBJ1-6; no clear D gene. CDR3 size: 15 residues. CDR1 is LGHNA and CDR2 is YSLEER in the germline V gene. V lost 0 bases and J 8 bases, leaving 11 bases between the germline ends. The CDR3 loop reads CASSQDTVGYSPLHF. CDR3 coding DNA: TGCGCCAGCAGCCAAGATACGGTCGGATATTCACCCCTCCACTTT.

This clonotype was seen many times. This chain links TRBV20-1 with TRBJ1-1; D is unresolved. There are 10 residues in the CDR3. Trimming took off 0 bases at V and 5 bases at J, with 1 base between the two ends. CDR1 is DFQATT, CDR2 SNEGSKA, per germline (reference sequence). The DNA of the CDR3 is TGCAGTGCTAGAGATACTGAAGCTTTCTTT. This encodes CSARDTEAFF.

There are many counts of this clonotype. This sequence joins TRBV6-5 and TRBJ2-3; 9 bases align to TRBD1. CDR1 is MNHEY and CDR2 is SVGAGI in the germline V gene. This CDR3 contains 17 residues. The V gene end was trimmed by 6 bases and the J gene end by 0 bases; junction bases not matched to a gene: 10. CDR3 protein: CASSEIQGAPSTDTQYF. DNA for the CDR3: TGTGCCAGCAGCGAAATACAGGGGGCGCCTAGCACAGATACGCAGTATTTT.

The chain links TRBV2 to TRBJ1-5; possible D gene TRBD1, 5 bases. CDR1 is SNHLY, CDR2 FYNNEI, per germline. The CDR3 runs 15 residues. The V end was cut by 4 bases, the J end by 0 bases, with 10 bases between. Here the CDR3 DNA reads TGTGCCAGCAGTGGGCAGGGCTTTAGCAATCAGCCCCAGCATTTT. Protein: CASSGQGFSNQPQHF.

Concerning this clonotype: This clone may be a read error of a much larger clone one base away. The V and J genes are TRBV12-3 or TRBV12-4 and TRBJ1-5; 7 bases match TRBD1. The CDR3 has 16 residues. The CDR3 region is CASSSGQADSSQPQHF. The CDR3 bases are TGTGCCAGCAGTAGCGGACAGGCCGATAGCAGTCAGCCCCAGCATTTT.

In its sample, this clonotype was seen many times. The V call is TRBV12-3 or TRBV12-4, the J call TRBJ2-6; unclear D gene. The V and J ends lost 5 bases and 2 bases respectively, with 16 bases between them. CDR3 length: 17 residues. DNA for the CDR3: TGTGCCAGCAGTCCCCTGGGTAAATTCCCTGGGGCCAACGTCCTGACTTTC. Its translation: CASSPLGKFPGANVLTF.

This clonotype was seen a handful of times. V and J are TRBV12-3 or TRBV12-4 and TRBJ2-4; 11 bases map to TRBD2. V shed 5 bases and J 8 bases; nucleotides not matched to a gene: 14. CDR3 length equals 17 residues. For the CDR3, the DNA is TGTGCCAGCAGTGGGGCCTCTAGCGGGGGGAGGAGGGACATTCAGTACTTC. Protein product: CASSGASSGGRRDIQYF.

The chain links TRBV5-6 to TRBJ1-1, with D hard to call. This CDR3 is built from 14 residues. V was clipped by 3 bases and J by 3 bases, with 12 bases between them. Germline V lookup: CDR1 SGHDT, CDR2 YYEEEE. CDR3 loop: CASSYGAGHTEAFF. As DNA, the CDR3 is TGTGCCAGCAGCTATGGAGCCGGCCACACTGAAGCTTTCTTT.

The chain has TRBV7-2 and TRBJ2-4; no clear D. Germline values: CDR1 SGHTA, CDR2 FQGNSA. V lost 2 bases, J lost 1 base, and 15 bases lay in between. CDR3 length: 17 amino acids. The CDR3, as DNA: TGTGCCAGCAGCTTATATATCTCTAACGGGGCCAAAAACATTCAGTACTTC. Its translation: CASSLYISNGAKNIQYF.

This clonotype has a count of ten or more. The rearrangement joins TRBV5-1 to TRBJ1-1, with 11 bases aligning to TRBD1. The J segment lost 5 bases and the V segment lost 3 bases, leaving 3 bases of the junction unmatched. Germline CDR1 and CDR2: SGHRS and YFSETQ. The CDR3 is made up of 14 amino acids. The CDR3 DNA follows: TGCGCCAGCAGCTCGGACAGGGGGCTGACTGAAGCTTTCTTT. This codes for CASSSDRGLTEAFF. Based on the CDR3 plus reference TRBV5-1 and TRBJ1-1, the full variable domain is KAGVTQTPRYLIKTRGQQVTLSCSPISGHRSVSWYQQTPGQGLQFLFEYFSETQRNKGNFPGRFSGRQFSNSRSEMNVSTLELGDSALYLCASSSDRGLTEAFFGQGTRLTVV.